The rows below give T cell receptor beta chains drawn from one sample of a study of graft-versus-host responses after intestinal transplantation. Some clones are missing from TCRdb's copy, which holds only in-frame ones; the method was immunoSEQ multiplex PCR. The table has roughly 99,000 clones, 92% seen once. For these TCRs, the target antigens are not known. The sample consisted of unstimulated CD8+ T cells sorted from spleen or lymph node cells, taken before transplant. All receptors come from a human donor who was the organ donor for an intestinal transplant. Both conserved end residues are part of each CDR3. A D gene is named only where the DNA matches it firmly. Size is omitted from some rows. Given values are once, few, many or a class for expanded clones.

CDR3aa: CSVRGQGSYEQYF
CDR3nt: TGCAGCGTTCGGGGACAGGGATCCTACGAGCAGTACTTC
v_gene: TRBV29-1
abundance: NA
j_gene: TRBJ2-7
d_gene: TRBD1

CDR3aa: CASSDSRGPYGYTF
CDR3nt: TGTGCCAGCAGTGATTCCAGGGGGCCTTATGGCTACACCTTC
v_gene: TRBV2
abundance: NA
j_gene: TRBJ1-2
d_gene: TRBD1

CDR3aa: CASSTAITTVMNTEAFF
CDR3nt: TGCGCCAGCAGCACAGCCATTACGACAGTTATGAACACTGAAGCTTTCTTT
v_gene: TRBV5-1
abundance: NA
j_gene: TRBJ1-1
d_gene: NA

CDR3aa: CASSLVGTNQETQYF
CDR3nt: TGTGCCAGCAGCTTAGTCGGGACTAATCAAGAGACCCAGTACTTC
v_gene: TRBV7-9
abundance: NA
j_gene: TRBJ2-5
d_gene: TRBD2

CDR3aa: CASSLAGHIYGYTF
CDR3nt: TGTGCCAGCAGCTTGGCGGGACACATCTATGGCTACACCTTC
v_gene: TRBV5-6
abundance: few
j_gene: TRBJ1-2
d_gene: NA

CDR3aa: CASSLGFREYEQYF
CDR3nt: TGCGCCAGCAGCTTGGGGTTCAGGGAATACGAGCAGTACTTC
v_gene: TRBV5-1
abundance: NA
j_gene: TRBJ2-7
d_gene: NA

CDR3aa: CASSQDEVGADGYTF
CDR3nt: TGCGCCAGCAGCCAAGATGAGGTAGGGGCGGATGGCTACACCTTC
v_gene: TRBV4-1
abundance: few
j_gene: TRBJ1-2
d_gene: NA

CDR3aa: CATSGIGGGETQYF
CDR3nt: TGTGCCACCAGCGGGATCGGGGGGGGAGAGACCCAGTACTTC
v_gene: TRBV15
abundance: NA
j_gene: TRBJ2-5
d_gene: TRBD2

CDR3aa: CASSLELGGLAGGPPHEQYF
CDR3nt: TGTGCCAGCAGCTTAGAATTAGGGGGACTAGCGGGAGGGCCGCCTCACGAGCAGTACTTC
v_gene: TRBV11-2
abundance: NA
j_gene: TRBJ2-7
d_gene: TRBD2

CDR3aa: CASSQESGLAGDWGETQYF
CDR3nt: TGCGCCAGCAGCCAAGAATCCGGACTAGCGGGGGACTGGGGGGAGACCCAGTACTTC
v_gene: TRBV4-1
abundance: NA
j_gene: TRBJ2-5
d_gene: TRBD2

CDR3aa: CASRVGYNEQFF
CDR3nt: TGCGCCAGCAGAGTCGGGTACAATGAGCAGTTCTTC
v_gene: TRBV5-1
abundance: NA
j_gene: TRBJ2-1
d_gene: NA

CDR3aa: CASSALTVNTEAFF
CDR3nt: TGTGCCAGCAGCGCGTTGACAGTGAACACTGAAGCTTTCTTT
v_gene: TRBV9
abundance: NA
j_gene: TRBJ1-1
d_gene: NA

CDR3aa: CASSYQGSGGRGYTF
CDR3nt: TGTGCCAGCAGTTACCAAGGATCCGGGGGGCGAGGCTACACCTTC
v_gene: TRBV6-5
abundance: NA
j_gene: TRBJ1-2
d_gene: NA

CDR3aa: CSVEDHRTGGYEQYF
CDR3nt: TGCAGCGTTGAAGATCACCGGACAGGGGGCTACGAGCAGTACTTC
v_gene: TRBV29-1
abundance: NA
j_gene: TRBJ2-7
d_gene: TRBD1

CDR3aa: CASSDTQGINQPQHF
CDR3nt: TGCGCCAGCAGCGATACTCAGGGAATAAATCAGCCCCAGCATTTT
v_gene: TRBV4-1
abundance: NA
j_gene: TRBJ1-5
d_gene: NA

CDR3aa: CASSPLASSYNEQFF
CDR3nt: TGTGCCAGCAGCCCACTAGCGAGCTCCTACAATGAGCAGTTCTTC
v_gene: TRBV7-2
abundance: NA
j_gene: TRBJ2-1
d_gene: TRBD2